Included here is one TCR beta chain sequence, with context. These data come from a study of blood T cell repertoires in COVID-19. Study as a whole: T cells, B-cell-depleted T cells, or PBMCs provided the cDNA or gDNA that served as material.

CDR3 size: 14 residues. J was trimmed by 9 bases and V by 4 bases; bases with no gene match: 8. Germline values: CDR1 SGDLS, CDR2 YYNGEE. Per the authors' pipeline: Amplification of reference gene primers was used by the study to estimate nucleated cell counts. Using immunoSEQ multiplex PCR, the repertoire was profiled, and TCRdb retains in-frame clones only, with some absent. For V, J and clone size, that table is used; D and trimming come from the DNA. The sample gives some 140,000 clones, about 83% of which show up once; 9% to 13% is in the top ten. Enrolment of Seattle patients took place during active infection, and they were followed longitudinally.

The TCR comes from a woman aged 55-70 years with COVID-19, enrolled during active disease. The sequencing input was peripheral blood. The gene calls are TRBV9 and TRBJ2-2, with 8 bases aligning to TRBD1. The CDR3 region has the DNA TGTGCCAGCAGCTCTACTCAGGGGGCGCGGGAGCTGTTTTTT. Translation gives CASSSTQGARELFF. Full variable domain (remainder filled in from reference TRBV9 and TRBJ2-2): DSGVTQTPKHLITATGQRVTLRCSPRSGDLSVYWYQQSLDQGLQFLIQYYNGEERAKGNILERFSAQQFPDLHSELNLSSLELGDSALYFCASSSTQGARELFFGEGSRLTVL.